Below, 14 T cell receptor beta chains from the same sample are listed, as sequenced in a study of cytomegalovirus exposure and HLA in healthy donors. The study ran its PCR with 60 Vbeta and 13 Jbeta primers. Assay: immunoSEQ multiplex PCR; the TCRdb copy retains only in-frame clones and omits some. The table shows some 79,000 clones, with 55% to 70% occurring only once. Sequencing was performed on PBMCs. The source of these receptors is a woman between 35 and 50 years old in good health and CMV-seropositive.

CDR3 sequence reads: CASREPGDGKGGYTF. CDR3 sequence (DNA): TGTGCCAGTAGAGAACCAGGGGACGGGAAGGGTGGCTACACCTTC. The chain employs TRBV6-6 and TRBJ1-2; D possibly corresponds to TRBD1 (6 bases). The CDR3 length is 15 residues. Trimming shortened V by 9 bases and J by 7 bases, and 24 bases separated the two germline ends. Germline V gene data show CDR1 as MNHNY and CDR2 as SVGAGI (reference sequence).

The chain employs TRBV27 and TRBJ1-6, with unresolved D. V was pared by 3 bases and J by 13 bases, with 10 bases between. Germline-derived CDR1 and CDR2 are MNHEY and SMNVEV (reference sequence). This CDR3 comprises 12 residues. In DNA, the CDR3 is TGTGCCAGCAGTTTTCCCCGAGGGCCCCTCCACTTT. This gives the protein CASSFPRGPLHF.

The chain uses TRBV6-5 and TRBJ2-7; TRBD2 matches at 9 bases. The CDR3 runs 13 residues. Trimming at V came to 6 bases and at J to 3 bases, leaving 3 bases not matched to a gene. Germline V gene lookup returns CDR1 MNHEY and CDR2 SVGAGI. In nucleotides, the CDR3 is TGTGCCAGCAGCCCTAGCGGGAACTACGAGCAGTACTTC. Protein product: CASSPSGNYEQYF.

The CDR3 DNA reads as TGTGCCAGGAGAAAGAGGAAGGGCTACACCTTC. It translates to CARRKRKGYTF. The V and J genes are TRBV21-1 and TRBJ1-2. TRBV21-1 constitutes a pseudogene. The CDR3 spans 11 residues.

The rearrangement links TRBV7-2 to TRBJ2-5; 7 nucleotides align to TRBD2. The CDR3 consists of 16 residues. CDR1 and CDR2 from the germline V gene are SGHTA and FQGNSA. V gave up 5 bases and J gave up 1 base; unmatched junction bases: 10. The CDR3 loop reads CASSPWGGRGQETQYF. CDR3 nucleotides: TGTGCCAGCAGCCCCTGGGGTGGGAGGGGCCAAGAGACCCAGTACTTC.

This chain links TRBV7-2 with TRBJ1-2; TRBD1 is a possible D gene (6 bases). The CDR3 contains 16 residues. Between the trimmed V and J ends, which lost 4 bases and 0 bases, there was a span of 15 bases. Germline V gene sequence: CDR1 SGHTA, CDR2 FQGNSA. The CDR3 coding sequence is TGTGCCAGCAGCTCCCACTTTACAGGGACTAACTATGGCTACACCTTC. This encodes CASSSHFTGTNYGYTF.

The J gene is TRBJ1-1, the V gene TRBV6-1; no reliable D call. CDR1 is MNHNS, CDR2 SASEGT, per germline. The CDR3 has 13 amino acids. V was cut by 10 bases and J by 3 bases, with 15 bases left in between. DNA for the CDR3: TGTGCCACCACAAACGGGGTGGACACTGAAGCTTTCTTT. Translating gives CATTNGVDTEAFF.

J is TRBJ2-5 and V is TRBV5-1, with 7 positions matching TRBD1. Germline V gene data show CDR1 as SGHRS and CDR2 as YFSETQ. This CDR3 has 14 residues. V was pared by 4 bases and J by 5 bases, with 8 bases of the junction left unmatched. CDR3 amino acids: CASSPLGQAETQYF. The CDR3 DNA follows: TGCGCCAGCAGCCCCCTAGGACAGGCTGAGACCCAGTACTTC. The full variable domain, completed using reference TRBV5-1 and TRBJ2-5, is KAGVTQTPRYLIKTRGQQVTLSCSPISGHRSVSWYQQTPGQGLQFLFEYFSETQRNKGNFPGRFSGRQFSNSRSEMNVSTLELGDSALYLCASSPLGQAETQYFGPGTRLLVL.

This clone has a handful of counts. The rearrangement uses TRBV7-2 and TRBJ2-7; 16 positions agree with TRBD2. V was pared by 5 bases and J by 0 bases, with 4 bases of the junction left unmatched. The CDR3 spans 17 residues. In germline, CDR1 is SGHTA, CDR2 FQGNSA. CDR3 coding DNA: TGTGCCAGCAGCGCCGGGACTAGCGGGAGGGCCTCCTACGAGCAGTACTTC. Protein sequence: CASSAGTSGRASYEQYF.

The genes are TRBV7-9 and TRBJ2-1, with D possibly being TRBD2 (5 bases). Germline CDR1 is SEHNR and CDR2 is FQNEAQ (reference sequence). The length of the CDR3 is 18 residues. The V end was cut by 5 bases, the J end by 1 base, with 21 bases between. The CDR3 is CASSPDSLGIVSYNEQFF. Written as DNA, the CDR3 is TGTGCCAGCAGCCCGGACTCCCTAGGTATAGTTTCCTACAATGAGCAGTTCTTC.

This chain joins TRBV5-8 and TRBJ2-1; D perhaps matches TRBD1 (6 bases). Trimming removed 2 bases from V and 1 base from J, with 13 bases in between. Looked up from germline, CDR1 is SGHTS and CDR2 is YDEGEE. CDR3 length: 16 amino acids. In nucleotides, the CDR3 is TGTGCCAGCAGCTTCGGCAGGGGTGTTTCCTACAATGAGCAGTTCTTC. Translating gives CASSFGRGVSYNEQFF.

The V gene is TRBV30, the J gene TRBJ1-1; D is perhaps TRBD1 (6 bases). The CDR3 totals 15 residues. Germline lookup yields CDR1 GTSNPN and CDR2 SVGIG (reference sequence). Trimming cost V 1 base and J 1 base, with 13 bases left between them. The CDR3 loop is CAWSAPGHRNTEAFF. Here the CDR3 DNA reads TGTGCCTGGAGTGCTCCGGGACACCGGAACACTGAAGCTTTCTTT.

This chain links TRBV2 with TRBJ1-1; 10 positions match TRBD1. This CDR3 is built from 14 residues. The V gene end was trimmed by 1 base and the J gene end by 5 bases; junction bases not matched to a gene: 1. CDR1 and CDR2 (germline): SNHLY, FYNNEI. CDR3 in amino acids: CASSEGQGATEAFF. The CDR3 DNA reads TGTGCCAGCAGTGAAGGACAGGGGGCAACTGAAGCTTTCTTT.

This chain joins TRBV5-8 and TRBJ1-2; D might be TRBD1 (6 bases). The CDR3 is made up of 13 amino acids. Looked up from germline, CDR1 is SGHTS and CDR2 is YDEGEE. Trimming pared 6 bases from V and 6 bases from J, leaving 15 bases between. The CDR3 loop is CASKVRGNNGYTF. CDR3 DNA sequence: TGTGCCAGCAAAGTTAGGGGGAATAATGGCTACACCTTC. The full variable domain, its missing parts supplied by reference TRBV5-8 and TRBJ1-2, is EAGVTQSPTHLIKTRGQQATLRCSPISGHTSVYWYQQALGLGLQFLLWYDEGEERNRGNFPPRFSGRQFPNYSSELNVNALELEDSALYLCASKVRGNNGYTFGSGTRLTVV.